The 32 T cell receptor beta chains presented below share a single source sample, sequenced in a study of vaccination and CD4 T cells after COVID-19. The study sequenced cultured CD4+ T cell DNA using the Oncomine TCR Beta short-read assay. Using its own MiXCR run on the PCR reads, TCRdb lists one record per CDR3 protein. The sample lists roughly 25,000 distinct CDR3 sequences; around three fifths were seen once. The antigens these receptors bind are not known. Noted treatment: roughly nine-day PBMC culture with coronavirus spike peptide pools or control peptides (ViraFEST assay). The sample consisted of CD4+ T cells from blood, cultured in vitro. The origin of the receptors is a human donor who had recovered from COVID-19.

This clonotype came up a few times. The chain uses TRBV20-1 and TRBJ1-6, with 9 bases fitting TRBD1. V trimming: 6 bases; J trimming: 7 bases; junction bases outside the gene matches: 10. The CDR3 totals 15 residues. Germline CDR1 DFQATT, CDR2 SNEGSKA (reference sequence). The DNA for the CDR3 is TGCAGTGCCCCGAGTTCGGGACAGGGAAATTCACCCCTCCACTTT. Translating gives CSAPSSGQGNSPLHF.

The V gene is TRBV6-1, the J gene TRBJ1-1; maybe TRBD1 (5 bases). Between the trimmed V and J ends, which lost 2 bases and 5 bases, there was a span of 15 bases. CDR1 MNHNS and CDR2 SASEGT come from the germline V gene. CDR3 length equals 15 residues. The CDR3 loop reads CASSEWRVGGTEAFF. CDR3 nucleotides: TGTGCCAGCAGTGAATGGAGGGTGGGGGGTACTGAAGCTTTCTTT.

V and J are TRBV7-2 and TRBJ2-7; D unresolved. CDR1 and CDR2 (germline): SGHTA, FQGNSA. This CDR3 contains 16 residues. Trimming removed 1 base from V and 3 bases from J, with 16 bases in between. The DNA for the CDR3 is TGTGCCAGCAGCTTAGGCATATCACAGCGAAGCTACGAGCAGTACTTC. This sequence encodes CASSLGISQRSYEQYF.

The chain has TRBV18 and TRBJ2-7, with D possibly TRBD1 on 6 matching bases. The CDR3 runs to 12 residues. The ends were cut back, 3 bases at V and 5 bases at J, with 8 bases in the middle. Germline assignment: CDR1 KGHSH and CDR2 LQKENI. This CDR3 reads CASSPGADEQYF. The CDR3 coding sequence is TGTGCCAGCTCACCGGGGGCAGACGAGCAGTACTTC.

The CDR3: CAISDLAGRNTEAFF. CDR3 sequence (DNA): TGTGCCATCAGTGACTTGGCCGGACGGAACACTGAAGCTTTCTTT. The chain carries TRBV10-3 and TRBJ1-1; no definite D call. CDR3 length equals 15 residues. V dropped 3 bases and J dropped 1 base, with 12 bases sitting between them. Germline-derived CDR1 and CDR2 are ENHRY and SYGVKD.

This chain joins TRBV6-1 and TRBJ1-3, with no clear D. There are 14 residues in the CDR3. Germline V gene sequence: CDR1 MNHNS, CDR2 SASEGT. Between the trimmed V and J ends, which lost 7 bases and 4 bases, there was a span of 14 bases. The CDR3 nucleotides read TGTGCCAGCACGGGGTGGGAATCCGGAAACACCATATATTTT. Protein sequence: CASTGWESGNTIYF.

CDR3: CASSFGTSGLSEQYF. The CDR3 DNA reads as TGTGCCAGCAGCTTCGGGACTAGCGGGTTAAGTGAGCAGTACTTC. The chain uses TRBV7-3 and TRBJ2-7; 12 bases align to TRBD2. The J segment lost 7 bases and the V segment lost 3 bases, leaving 7 bases of the junction unmatched. The CDR3 extends over 15 amino acids. CDR1 is SGHTA and CDR2 is FQGTGA in the germline V gene.

This clonotype was seen a single time. V and J are TRBV28 and TRBJ1-5; D is unresolved. V lost 5 bases to trimming and J lost 3 bases, with 17 bases between them. Germline V gene data show CDR1 as MDHEN and CDR2 as SYDVKM. The CDR3 loop spans 16 amino acids. Here the CDR3 reads CASSQHPAGPNQPQHF. The CDR3 coding sequence is TGTGCCAGCAGTCAACACCCCGCCGGTCCCAATCAGCCCCAGCATTTT. Variable domain in full (rest from reference TRBV28 and TRBJ1-5): DVKVTQSSRYLVKRTGEKVFLECVQDMDHENMFWYRQDPGLGLRLIYFSYDVKMKEKGDIPEGYSVSREKKERFSLILESASTNQTSMYLCASSQHPAGPNQPQHFGDGTRLSIL.

The gene calls are TRBV6-5 and TRBJ2-7; the D gene is possibly TRBD2 (6 bases). Trimming left V 2 bases short and J 3 bases short, with 8 bases between. Germline CDR1 reads MNHEY; CDR2 reads SVGAGI. The CDR3 totals 13 residues. The CDR3 DNA is TGTGCCAGCAGTTACCGGGAGTTCTACGAGCAGTACTTC. It yields the protein CASSYREFYEQYF.

About this clonotype: An end of the junction differs from the germline gene, which may be a read error. The chain links TRBV19 to TRBJ1-2, with D perhaps TRBD1 (5 bases). The V gene's germline CDR1 is LNHDA and CDR2 SQIVND (reference sequence). The CDR3 is made up of 15 amino acids. The CDR3 here is CASSILTGANCGYTF. As DNA, the CDR3 is TGTGCCAGTAGTATCCTTACCGGGGCGAACTGTGGCTACACCTTC.

J is TRBJ2-1 and V is TRBV5-1; D might be TRBD1 or TRBD2, each matching 5 bases. This CDR3 has 14 residues. V was shortened by 1 base and J by 6 bases, with 11 bases between the two germline ends. Germline CDR1 reads SGHRS; CDR2 reads YFSETQ. CDR3 residues: CASSLNWGPNEQFF. In DNA, the CDR3 is TGCGCCAGCAGCTTGAACTGGGGACCCAATGAGCAGTTCTTC.

The V call is TRBV20-1, the J call TRBJ1-5, with 8 bases aligning to TRBD1. V shed 2 bases and J 1 base; nucleotides not matched to a gene: 16. The CDR3 is made up of 19 amino acids. CDR1 is DFQATT and CDR2 is SNEGSKA in the germline V gene (reference sequence). For the CDR3, the DNA is TGCAGTGCTAGAAAATTAGGGACAGGACCCCTTGACAGCAATCAGCCCCAGCATTTT. This sequence encodes CSARKLGTGPLDSNQPQHF.

The table lists this clonotype with a count of one. CDR3 DNA: TGTGCCAGCAGTCGACGGGCCATCTCCTACGAGCAGTACTTC. It codes for CASSRRAISYEQYF. The J gene is TRBJ2-7, the V gene TRBV6-2 or TRBV6-3; D is unclear. This CDR3 comprises 14 residues. Germline V gene data show CDR1 as MNHEY and CDR2 as SVGEGT. V gave up 5 bases and J gave up 0 bases, with 11 bases separating them.

This chain connects TRBV20-1 to TRBJ1-3; TRBD1 matches at 8 bases. The CDR3 runs to 15 residues. V lost 6 bases, J lost 6 bases, and 13 bases stayed unmatched. In germline, CDR1 is DFQATT, CDR2 SNEGSKA (reference sequence). The CDR3 loop reads CSAQRGTGGENTIYF. The CDR3 DNA sequence: TGCAGTGCCCAACGGGGAACAGGGGGAGAAAACACCATATATTTT.

This sequence joins TRBV7-9 and TRBJ1-2, with D hard to call. V shed 2 bases and J shed 8 bases, with 12 bases lying between them. From germline, CDR1 is SEHNR and CDR2 FQNEAQ (reference sequence). The CDR3 is made up of 13 amino acids. CDR3 loop: CASSLTQPGGYTF. The CDR3, as DNA: TGTGCCAGCAGCTTAACACAGCCGGGGGGCTACACCTTC.

To note about this clonotype: The CDR3 carries no conserved terminal phenylalanine or tryptophan, so it likely arises from a read error. This chain connects TRBV20-1 to TRBJ2-1, with D possibly TRBD2 on 6 matching bases. This CDR3 has 12 residues. V lost 4 bases and J lost 6, with 10 bases in between. Germline CDR1 is DFQATT and CDR2 is SNEGSKA (reference sequence). The chain's CDR3 is CSATPGVNEQFL. The CDR3 coding sequence is TGCAGTGCTACGCCGGGAGTCAATGAGCAGTTCCTC.

The chain combines TRBV6-2 or TRBV6-3 with TRBJ1-5; D possibly corresponds to TRBD1 (5 bases). Per germline, CDR1 MNHEY and CDR2 SVGEGT. The CDR3 totals 17 residues. The V end was cut by 6 bases, the J end by 0 bases, with 18 bases between. CDR3 amino acids: CASRQDALPHSNQPQHF. CDR3 bases: TGTGCCAGCAGACAGGACGCTCTACCACATAGCAATCAGCCCCAGCATTTT.

The genes are TRBV6-1 and TRBJ2-5, with D perhaps TRBD1 (8 bases). The CDR3 extends over 15 amino acids. Trimming stripped 5 bases from V and 4 bases from J, with 17 bases between. Germline assignment: CDR1 MNHNS and CDR2 SASEGT. This CDR3 is CASSNDRGGGETQYF. CDR3 nucleotide sequence: TGTGCCAGCAGTAACGACAGGGGAGGGGGAGAGACCCAGTACTTC.

The gene calls are TRBV7-2 and TRBJ1-2; the match to TRBD1 covers 9 bases. CDR1 is SGHTA, CDR2 FQGNSA, per germline. The CDR3 contains 15 residues. Trimming removed 4 bases from V and 6 bases from J; junction bases left unmatched: 9. CDR3 sequence: CASSSKTGGSNGYTF. Written as DNA, the CDR3 is TGTGCCAGCAGCTCGAAGACAGGGGGATCTAATGGCTACACCTTC.

This clonotype was picked up a small number of times. The V gene is TRBV6-2 or TRBV6-3, the J gene TRBJ2-7; 11 bases line up with TRBD2. The junction had 6 bases not matched to a gene; V was cut back by 5 bases and J by 6 bases. This CDR3 has 14 amino acids. Germline CDR1 is MNHEY and CDR2 is SVGEGT. The DNA of the CDR3 is TGTGCCAGCAGTCTCACTAGCGGGAGCGGCGAGCAGTACTTC. This encodes CASSLTSGSGEQYF.

This clonotype was picked up a small number of times. The chain recombines TRBV15 with TRBJ2-7; 12 bases map to TRBD2. Germline trimming cut 5 bases from V and 2 bases from J; bases unmatched to any gene: 1. This CDR3 comprises 14 residues. Germline V CDR1 and CDR2: LNHNV, YYDKDF (reference sequence). The CDR3 DNA reads TGTGCCACCAGCCGGACTAGCGGGGCCTACGAGCAGTACTTC. It specifies CATSRTSGAYEQYF. Using reference TRBV15 and TRBJ2-7 for the parts outside the CDR3, the full variable domain is DAMVIQNPRYQVTQFGKPVTLSCSQTLNHNVMYWYQQKSSQAPKLLFHYYDKDFNNEADTPDNFQSRRPNTSFCFLDIRSPGLGDTAMYLCATSRTSGAYEQYFGPGTRLTVT.

The genes are TRBV25-1 and TRBJ2-7, with D possibly TRBD2 on 6 matching bases. Trimming removed 4 bases at V and 5 bases at J, with 15 bases between. This CDR3 spans 14 amino acids. Germline CDR1 is MGHDK and CDR2 is SYGVNS. The CDR3 nucleotides are TGTGCCAGCAGTGGAGCTTGGGGGGTCCACGAGCAGTACTTC. Translation gives CASSGAWGVHEQYF.

This clonotype was observed once. This chain joins TRBV6-1 and TRBJ1-2; 7 bases are a match to TRBD1. V was pared by 7 bases and J by 2 bases, with 7 bases of the junction left unmatched. Germline CDR1 and CDR2: MNHNS and SASEGT. The CDR3 runs 14 residues. The CDR3 region is CASTSPGQNYGYTF. The CDR3 coding sequence is TGTGCCAGCACCTCCCCGGGACAGAACTATGGCTACACCTTC.

The J gene is TRBJ1-1, the V gene TRBV20-1, with D perhaps TRBD1 (6 bases). The ends were cut back, 2 bases at V and 2 bases at J, with 15 bases in the middle. The CDR3 spans 15 residues. The V gene's germline CDR1 is DFQATT and CDR2 SNEGSKA (reference sequence). In nucleotides, the CDR3 is TGCAGTGCTAGATCAACTACGGGACACAACACTGAAGCTTTCTTT. Residues: CSARSTTGHNTEAFF.

This chain links TRBV5-3 with TRBJ2-1; D may match TRBD1 or TRBD2 (5 bases each). TRBV5-3 counts as an open reading frame of uncertain function. There are 12 residues in the CDR3. V dropped 8 bases and J dropped 12 bases, with 18 bases sitting between them. The CDR3 reads CASSPLSGRQFF. In DNA, the CDR3 is TGTGCCAGCAGCCCTCTCTCAGGGAGGCAGTTCTTC.

In this sample, this clonotype turned up a few times. The chain links TRBV6-1 to TRBJ2-1; D unresolved. V was cut by 6 bases and J by 5 bases, with 20 bases left in between. CDR3 length: 16 amino acids. Germline V gives CDR1 MNHNS, CDR2 SASEGT. The CDR3 DNA is TGTGCCAGCAGCCTACCCCGGGTCACTCTGAACAATGAGCAGTTCTTC. Translated, it gives CASSLPRVTLNNEQFF.

This chain uses TRBV12-3 or TRBV12-4 with TRBJ1-1; D perhaps matches TRBD1 (5 bases). This CDR3 has 14 amino acids. The germline V and J ends were trimmed by 10 bases and 1 base, with 16 bases remaining between them. The CDR3 sequence is CANRPRARNTEAFF. The CDR3 nucleotides are TGTGCCAACAGGCCGCGGGCTCGGAACACTGAAGCTTTCTTT.

This clonotype turned up a few times. The chain combines TRBV6-5 with TRBJ1-5; D not certain. The CDR3 extends over 14 amino acids. Trimming left V 0 bases short and J 9 bases short, with 12 bases between. The germline V gene encodes CDR1 MNHEY and CDR2 SVGAGI. As DNA, the CDR3 is TGTGCCAGCAGTTACTCTCCCCGGGCGCGGCCCCAGCATTTT. Protein sequence: CASSYSPRARPQHF.

V and J are TRBV29-1 and TRBJ2-2, with D possibly matching TRBD2 (5 bases). The ends were cut back, 7 bases at V and 0 bases at J, with 15 bases in the middle. The CDR3 spans 15 residues. Germline V gives CDR1 SQVTM, CDR2 ANQGSEA. CDR3 coding DNA: TGCAGCGGGGGAGAACACTACGCGAACACCGGGGAGCTGTTTTTT. Encoded protein: CSGGEHYANTGELFF.

The chain joins TRBV4-1 to TRBJ2-1; D might be TRBD2 (5 bases). The V end was cut by 3 bases, the J end by 10 bases, with 13 bases between. Germline CDR1 reads MGHRA; CDR2 reads YSYEKL. The CDR3 covers 13 residues. The CDR3 sequence: CASSQSPEGEQFF. As DNA, the CDR3 is TGCGCCAGCAGCCAGTCCCCCGAGGGCGAGCAGTTCTTC.

The chain recombines TRBV18 with TRBJ1-3; TRBD1 matches at 8 bases. The CDR3 has 14 residues. J lost 2 bases, V lost 6 bases, and 3 bases had no gene match. Per germline, CDR1 KGHSH and CDR2 LQKENI. CDR3 sequence: CASSKTGAGNTIYF. For the CDR3, the DNA is TGTGCCAGCTCTAAGACAGGGGCTGGAAACACCATATATTTT.

This clonotype showed up just a few times. The chain carries TRBV24-1 and TRBJ1-5, with D possibly TRBD1 on 5 matching bases. Trimming took 9 bases from V and 7 from J, leaving 18 bases between them. CDR1 is KGHDR, CDR2 SFDVKD, per germline. The CDR3 runs to 14 residues. The chain's CDR3 is CATGGREAQQPQHF. CDR3 DNA: TGTGCCACCGGGGGACGAGAGGCGCAGCAGCCCCAGCATTTT.